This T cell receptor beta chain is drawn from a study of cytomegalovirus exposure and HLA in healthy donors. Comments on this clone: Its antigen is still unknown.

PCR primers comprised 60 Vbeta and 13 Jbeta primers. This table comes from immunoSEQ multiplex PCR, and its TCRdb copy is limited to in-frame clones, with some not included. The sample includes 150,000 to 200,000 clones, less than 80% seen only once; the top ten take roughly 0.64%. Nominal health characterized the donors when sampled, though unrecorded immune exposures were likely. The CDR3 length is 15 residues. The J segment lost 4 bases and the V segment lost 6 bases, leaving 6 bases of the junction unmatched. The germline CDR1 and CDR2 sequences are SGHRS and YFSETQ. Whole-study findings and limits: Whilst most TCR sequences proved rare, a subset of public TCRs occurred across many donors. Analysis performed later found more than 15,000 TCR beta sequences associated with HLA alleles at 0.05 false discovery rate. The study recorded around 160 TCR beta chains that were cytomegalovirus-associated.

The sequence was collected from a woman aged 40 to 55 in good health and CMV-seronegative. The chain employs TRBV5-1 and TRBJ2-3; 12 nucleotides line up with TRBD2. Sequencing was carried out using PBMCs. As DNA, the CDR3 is TGCGCCAGCACCAATCTAGCGGGGGGGCCAGATACGCAGTATTTT. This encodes CASTNLAGGPDTQYF.